This is a list of T cell receptor beta chains from one sample in a study of T cells after yellow fever vaccination. MiXCR, applied by TCRdb to the 5' RACE reads, yields one record per CDR3 protein. The sample has tens of thousands of distinct CDR3 sequences, approximately 6.1% seen once; the top ten hold approximately 35%. This specimen was CD8+ T cells sorted from PBMCs, taken about 49 days after the first yellow fever vaccination. The receptor source for this set is a man between 18 and 35 years old who received the YFV17D yellow fever vaccine. The CDR3 runs from the conserved cysteine through the conserved F or W. A D gene is named only where the DNA matches it firmly. Only some rows state a clone size, as once, few, many or a class for expanded clones.

v_gene	j_gene	d_gene	abundance	CDR3aa	CDR3nt
TRBV9	TRBJ1-1	NA	many	CASSVAGGKTEAFF	TGTGCCAGCAGCGTAGCGGGTGGGAAGACTGAAGCTTTCTTT
TRBV12-3/TRBV12-4	TRBJ2-1	NA	many	CAVSLAHNEQFF	TGTGCCGTGTCACTAGCCCACAATGAGCAGTTCTTC
TRBV6-6	TRBJ1-1	NA	many	CASKYGWNTEAFF	TGTGCCAGCAAATACGGTTGGAACACTGAAGCTTTCTTT
TRBV20-1	TRBJ2-1	TRBD1	many	CSAMDRGRREQFF	TGCAGTGCTATGGACAGGGGGCGGCGGGAGCAGTTCTTC
TRBV20-1	TRBJ1-2	NA	NA	CSARDSDSGIYGYTF	TGCAGTGCTAGGGATTCGGACAGTGGGATCTATGGCTACACCTTC
TRBV4-1	TRBJ1-4	NA	many	CASSQGFRATNEKLFF	TGCGCCAGCAGCCAAGGGTTCAGAGCAACTAATGAAAAACTGTTTTTT
TRBV7-6	TRBJ2-7	TRBD1	many	CASSYTGQGVYEQYF	TGTGCCAGCAGTTACACGGGACAGGGGGTATACGAGCAGTACTTC
TRBV20-1	TRBJ2-2	TRBD2	few	CSARDPAGGAGELFF	TGCAGTGCTAGAGATCCAGCGGGGGGGGCCGGGGAGCTGTTTTTT
TRBV5-1	TRBJ1-1	NA	many	CASSVSRDNTEAFF	TGCGCCAGCAGCGTCTCTCGGGACAACACTGAAGCTTTCTTT
TRBV4-3	TRBJ1-2	TRBD1	few	CASSQATGTGYGYTF	TGCGCCAGCAGCCAAGCGACCGGGACAGGCTATGGCTACACCTTC
TRBV6-1	TRBJ2-3	NA	many	CASSDGQAHTDTQYF	TGTGCCAGCAGTGACGGGCAGGCCCACACAGATACGCAGTATTTT
TRBV4-3	TRBJ2-2	NA	few	CASSQDGVTGELFF	TGCGCCAGCAGCCAAGACGGGGTAACCGGGGAGCTGTTTTTT
TRBV9	TRBJ1-2	NA	many	CASSPGHGLTNYGYTF	TGTGCCAGCAGCCCAGGACATGGGCTCACTAACTATGGCTACACCTTC
TRBV7-8	TRBJ2-3	TRBD2	few	CASSLGGTSGGTDTQYF	TGTGCCAGCAGCTTAGGGGGGACTAGCGGGGGCACAGATACGCAGTATTTT
TRBV4-3	TRBJ2-1	TRBD2	many	CASSQEVAGGYNEQFF	TGCGCCAGCAGCCAAGAGGTAGCGGGGGGTTACAATGAGCAGTTCTTC
TRBV9	TRBJ2-3	TRBD1	many	CASSAMTGGFGTDTQYF	TGTGCCAGCAGCGCGATGACAGGGGGGTTCGGAACAGATACGCAGTATTTT
TRBV4-2	TRBJ2-1	TRBD1	many	CASSQDGGTGLNEQFF	TGTGCCAGCAGCCAAGACGGCGGGACAGGCCTCAATGAGCAGTTCTTC
TRBV29-1	TRBJ2-2	TRBD2	many	CSAPLAGALTGELFF	TGCAGCGCTCCACTAGCGGGGGCCCTCACCGGGGAGCTGTTTTTT
TRBV6-5	TRBJ2-3	TRBD1	many	CASSYGTGAPDTQYF	TGTGCCAGCAGTTACGGGACAGGGGCCCCAGATACGCAGTATTTT
TRBV25-1	TRBJ1-6	TRBD1	NA	CASSEIRGRDSPLHF	TGTGCCAGCAGTGAAATCAGGGGGCGCGACTCACCCCTCCACTTT
TRBV20-1	TRBJ2-1	NA	many	CSTWGGLSSYNEQFF	TGCAGTACCTGGGGGGGCCTGAGCTCCTACAATGAGCAGTTCTTC
TRBV9	TRBJ1-3	NA	few	CASSPSLSGNTIYF	TGTGCCAGCAGCCCATCTCTCTCTGGAAACACCATATATTTT
TRBV9	TRBJ1-2	NA	many	CASSVATPGPYGYTF	TGTGCCAGCAGCGTGGCCACCCCCGGGCCCTATGGCTACACCTTC
TRBV6-1	TRBJ1-2	NA	many	CASSEALPGAYGYTF	TGTGCCAGCAGTGAAGCGCTTCCGGGGGCCTATGGCTACACCTTC
TRBV11-2	TRBJ1-6	NA	many	CASSSGDRVDSPLHF	TGTGCCAGCAGCTCCGGGGATCGTGTGGATTCACCCCTCCACTTT
TRBV10-3	TRBJ2-1	NA	many	CAISEVDYTSSYNEQFF	TGTGCCATCAGTGAGGTGGACTACACTAGCTCCTACAATGAGCAGTTCTTC
TRBV5-1	TRBJ2-5	NA	many	CASSFWGVRQETQYF	TGCGCCAGCAGCTTTTGGGGGGTACGGCAAGAGACCCAGTACTTC
TRBV3-1	TRBJ2-3	NA	many	CASSQPLEADTQYF	TGTGCCAGCAGCCAACCTTTGGAGGCAGATACGCAGTATTTT
TRBV5-6	TRBJ1-1	NA	many	CASSFSWRGKNTEAFF	TGTGCCAGCAGCTTTTCCTGGAGGGGGAAGAACACTGAAGCTTTCTTT
TRBV27	TRBJ2-7	TRBD2	few	CASSSPGGPGEQYF	TGTGCCAGCAGTTCCCCGGGAGGCCCGGGGGAGCAGTACTTC
TRBV20-1	TRBJ2-3	TRBD1	many	CSAKGQGDADTQYF	TGCAGTGCTAAGGGACAGGGAGATGCAGATACGCAGTATTTT
TRBV3-1	TRBJ1-2	NA	many	CASSQEGSYGYTF	TGTGCCAGCAGCCAAGAAGGAAGTTATGGCTACACCTTC
TRBV12-3/TRBV12-4	TRBJ1-1	NA	few	CASSLTLIMNTEAFF	TGTGCCAGCAGTTTGACACTAATCATGAACACTGAAGCTTTCTTT
TRBV6-2/TRBV6-3	TRBJ2-5	NA	NA	CASSFVIQETQYF	TGTGCCAGCAGTTTCGTCATCCAAGAGACCCAGTACTTC
TRBV5-1	TRBJ2-3	TRBD2	many	CASSPGLAGRSTDTQYF	TGCGCCAGCAGCCCTGGACTAGCGGGGAGAAGCACAGATACGCAGTATTTT
TRBV7-2	TRBJ2-5	NA	many	CASSSHRSPRTQYF	TGTGCCAGCAGCTCGCACAGAAGCCCCCGGACCCAGTACTTC
TRBV7-8	TRBJ1-3	NA	NA	CASSLVSGGNTIYF	TGTGCCAGCAGCTTAGTGAGCGGTGGAAACACCATATATTTT
TRBV20-1	TRBJ2-1	TRBD2	NA	CSVTRAGIDYNEQFF	TGCAGTGTAACAAGAGCGGGGATCGACTACAATGAGCAGTTCTTC
TRBV5-1	TRBJ2-5	NA	few	CASSSMGNILETQYF	TGCGCCAGCAGCTCAATGGGCAACATATTAGAGACCCAGTACTTC
TRBV24-1	TRBJ2-1	NA	NA	CATSDPTASSYNEQFF	TGTGCCACCAGTGACCCCACAGCTAGCTCCTACAATGAGCAGTTCTTC
TRBV5-1	TRBJ2-1	NA	many	CASSWTLGAYNEQFF	TGCGCCAGCAGCTGGACCCTAGGCGCCTACAATGAGCAGTTCTTC
TRBV15	TRBJ2-3	NA	many	CATSRGPSSTDTQYF	TGTGCCACCAGCAGAGGGCCATCTAGCACAGATACGCAGTATTTT
TRBV10-2	TRBJ1-2	NA	few	CASSDTPNYGYTF	TGCGCCAGCAGTGACACCCCAAACTATGGCTACACCTTC
TRBV6-4	TRBJ2-1	TRBD1	many	CASSEAGQGANEQFF	TGTGCCAGCAGTGAAGCGGGACAGGGGGCTAATGAGCAGTTCTTC
TRBV9	TRBJ2-7	TRBD1	many	CASSGRDSYEQYF	TGTGCCAGCAGCGGAAGGGACAGCTACGAGCAGTACTTC
TRBV20-1	TRBJ2-7	NA	NA	CSATWAGSYEQYF	TGCAGTGCTACCTGGGCAGGGAGCTACGAGCAGTACTTC
TRBV19	TRBJ1-5	TRBD1	many	CASSIPDRGEVQPQHF	TGTGCCAGTAGTATCCCCGACAGGGGAGAAGTTCAGCCCCAGCATTTT
TRBV29-1	TRBJ2-2	NA	many	CSVEGQNTGELFF	TGCAGCGTTGAAGGTCAGAACACCGGGGAGCTGTTTTTT
TRBV7-2	TRBJ2-3	TRBD1	many	CASSLGGQAPTDTQYF	TGTGCCAGCAGCTTAGGGGGACAGGCACCCACAGATACGCAGTATTTT
TRBV7-6	TRBJ2-1	TRBD1	many	CASSPYGTDYNEQFF	TGTGCCAGCAGCCCCTACGGGACAGATTACAATGAGCAGTTCTTC
TRBV6-1	TRBJ1-2	NA	NA	CASSYLGYGYTF	TGTGCCAGCTCTTACCTTGGTTATGGCTACACCTTC
TRBV4-3	TRBJ1-5	TRBD1	few	CASSQDLWQGVQPQHF	TGCGCCAGCAGCCAAGATCTTTGGCAGGGGGTTCAGCCCCAGCATTTT
TRBV7-2	TRBJ2-5	NA	many	CASSTWVGRPSETQYF	TGTGCCAGCAGCACCTGGGTAGGGCGCCCTAGCGAGACCCAGTACTTC
TRBV3-1	TRBJ2-1	NA	NA	CASTHTGIGYNEQFF	TGTGCCTCCACCCACACAGGGATAGGCTACAATGAGCAGTTCTTC
TRBV12-3/TRBV12-4	TRBJ1-2	NA	large	CASSQNPPGGYTF	TGTGCCAGCAGCCAAAACCCCCCCGGTGGCTACACCTTC
TRBV5-4	TRBJ2-7	TRBD2	once	CASSLWGGSAYEQYF	TGTGCCAGCAGCTTATGGGGGGGATCGGCCTACGAGCAGTACTTC
TRBV9	TRBJ2-2	TRBD2	many	CASSDSGGADTGELFF	TGTGCCAGCAGCGATAGCGGGGGGGCCGATACCGGGGAGCTGTTTTTT